This is a list of T cell receptor beta chains from one sample in a study of blood T cell repertoires in COVID-19. Measured with immunoSEQ multiplex PCR; TCRdb has only the in-frame clones, and not every one. This sample has about 170,000 clones, with around four fifths found just once. Sequenced: peripheral blood. These receptors were taken from a woman in her 70s who had recovered from COVID-19. Both conserved end residues are part of each CDR3. D genes are given only for firm matches. Some rows have no size entry. The others give once, few or many, or a class for an expanded clone.

. | . | TRBJ1-5 | TRBV10-3 | TGTGCCATCAGTGGGGGGGATCAGCCCCAGCATTTT | CAISGGDQPQHF
TRBD2 | . | TRBJ2-1 | TRBV9 | TGTGCCAGCAGTTTAGCGGGAGACGGCTACAATGAGCAGTTCTTC | CASSLAGDGYNEQFF
TRBD1 | . | TRBJ2-3 | TRBV6-6 | TGTGCCAGCAGCTTCCGGACAGGGCAGGGCACAGATACGCAGTATTTT | CASSFRTGQGTDTQYF
. | . | TRBJ2-7 | TRBV30 | TGTGCCTGCGCTACTAGAAGAGGCGAGCAGTACTTC | CACATRRGEQYF
. | . | TRBJ1-2 | TRBV19 | TGTGCCAGTAGTATAGATTTTTATGCGGCCGACTCGTTCGATGGCTACACCTTC | CASSIDFYAADSFDGYTF
TRBD2 | . | TRBJ2-7 | TRBV28 | TGTGTCAGCAGCCAGACTAGCGGGAGTTCCTACGAGCAGTACTTC | CVSSQTSGSSYEQYF
TRBD2 | . | TRBJ2-2 | TRBV7-3 | TGTGCCAGCAGCTCCGCGACTAGCGGCACCGGGGAGCTGTTTTTT | CASSSATSGTGELFF
. | . | TRBJ1-1 | TRBV7-6 | TGTGCCAGCAGCCCGACCCAGGGCGAAGCTTTCTTT | CASSPTQGEAFF
. | once | TRBJ1-1 | TRBV7-2 | TGTGCCAGCAGCTTATTGGGCAACACTGAAGCTTTCTTT | CASSLLGNTEAFF
. | . | TRBJ2-1 | TRBV7-6 | TGTGCCAGCAGCCCTATCGGGCTAGCGTCTAATGAGCAGTTCTTC | CASSPIGLASNEQFF
TRBD2 | many | TRBJ2-5 | TRBV18 | TGTGCCAGCTCACCACCTAGCGGGAGGCAAGAGACCCAGTACTTC | CASSPPSGRQETQYF
TRBD1 | . | TRBJ2-3 | TRBV7-2 | TGTGCCAGCAGCGGACAGGGGGGGACAGATACGCAGTATTTT | CASSGQGGTDTQYF
. | . | TRBJ2-2 | TRBV7-2 | TGTGCCAGCACCGACACCGGGGAGCTGTTTTTT | CASTDTGELFF
. | . | TRBJ1-2 | TRBV27 | TGTGCCAGCAGTTCGGGGGGGGCAGGGAATCGAGGCTACACCTTC | CASSSGGAGNRGYTF
. | . | TRBJ2-5 | TRBV7-9 | TGTGCCAGCACCCCACCGGGTTGGGAGACCCAGTACTTC | CASTPPGWETQYF
. | . | TRBJ2-2 | TRBV4-3 | TGCGCCAGCAGCCAAGGACCCGGGCACAGGCAAGGCACCGGGGAGCTGTTTTTT | CASSQGPGHRQGTGELFF
TRBD2 | . | TRBJ2-7 | TRBV12-3/TRBV12-4 | TGTGCCAGCAGAACCGGGACTAGCAACGAGCAGTACTTC | CASRTGTSNEQYF
. | . | TRBJ1-1 | TRBV3-1/TRBV3-2 | TGTGCCAGCAGCCACGAGGCTGAAGCTTTCTTT | CASSHEAEAFF
TRBD2 | . | TRBJ2-1 | TRBV28 | TGTGCCAGCAGTTTATTGGGGGCGGGGGGCCACAATGAGCAGTTCTTC | CASSLLGAGGHNEQFF
. | few | TRBJ2-5 | TRBV6-2/TRBV6-3 | TGTGCCAGCAGTCCCGGACCCCGCAGCGGGGAGACCCAGTACTTC | CASSPGPRSGETQYF
TRBD1 | few | TRBJ2-7 | TRBV7-9 | TGTGCCAGCAGCTTAGGGACAGGGGTCTCCTACGAGCAGTACTTC | CASSLGTGVSYEQYF
. | few | TRBJ2-1 | TRBV12-3/TRBV12-4 | TGTGCCAGCAGCCCCACTAGGTGGAGGGAGCAGTTCTTC | CASSPTRWREQFF